The rows below give T cell receptor beta chains drawn from one sample of a study of blood T cell repertoires in COVID-19. TCRdb keeps only in-frame clones here, not all; method: immunoSEQ multiplex PCR. The sample comprises 90,000 to 100,000 clones, approximately 79% of which are singletons, and roughly a tenth rests with the top ten. The sequenced sample was peripheral blood. These receptors were taken from a man aged 65-85 years with active or convalescent COVID-19. CDR3s include the opening cysteine and the closing phenylalanine or tryptophan. D genes are given only for firm matches. Expanded clones are given a class, and other clones once, few, many or no size at all.

cdr3_length,clone_size,d_call,v_call,j_call,cdr3_nt,cdr3_aa
13,-,TRBD1,TRBV10-3,TRBJ2-7,TGTGCCGTGTCCGGGACAGGGGCTAGAGAGCAGTACTTC,CAVSGTGAREQYF
13,-,-,TRBV7-2,TRBJ2-5,TGTGCCAGCAGCCCAAACAGGAAAGAGACCCAGTACTTC,CASSPNRKETQYF
15,-,TRBD2,TRBV6-5,TRBJ2-7,TGTGCCAGCAGTTATAATCAGCGGGGGACTGGGGAGCAGTACTTC,CASSYNQRGTGEQYF
15,-,TRBD1,TRBV7-3,TRBJ1-1,TGTGCCAGCAGCAAAACAGGGGGCGCGAACACTGAAGCTTTCTTT,CASSKTGGANTEAFF
12,-,-,TRBV10-3,TRBJ1-2,TGTGCCATCAGTGTAAACAGTTATGGCTACACCTTC,CAISVNSYGYTF
17,once,TRBD2,TRBV5-6,TRBJ2-7,TGTGCCAGCAGCTTGGGAGGTAGCGGGCCCAGCTCCTACGAGCAGTACTTC,CASSLGGSGPSSYEQYF
13,-,-,TRBV29-1,TRBJ1-1,TGCAGCGTTAGGAGGGAGGTGAACACTGAAGCTTTCTTT,CSVRREVNTEAFF
15,-,-,TRBV6-4,TRBJ1-4,TGTGCCAGCAGTGACTTGTTCCCCAAGAGGGAAAAACTGTTTTTT,CASSDLFPKREKLFF
13,-,-,TRBV5-4,TRBJ2-3,TGTGCCAGCAGCTTGGGGGAGGGGGAGGCGCAGTATTTT,CASSLGEGEAQYF
14,-,-,TRBV18,TRBJ2-7,TGTGCCAGCTCACCCCGGCGGGGTCCGGAAGAGCAGTACTTC,CASSPRRGPEEQYF
14,-,-,TRBV14,TRBJ1-2,TGTGCCAGCAGCCAAGCTGGGGCGCGCAGTGGCTACACCTTC,CASSQAGARSGYTF
12,-,-,TRBV30,TRBJ1-1,TGTGCCTGGAGCCATCCTTGGGAGGCAGCTTTCTTT,CAWSHPWEAAFF
15,-,TRBD1,TRBV5-1,TRBJ2-3,TGCGCCAGCAGCTTGGAAGGACAGGGCACAGATACGCAGTATTTT,CASSLEGQGTDTQYF
14,once,TRBD1,TRBV5-4,TRBJ2-7,TGTGCCAGCAGCGCACGGGACAGGGACTACGAGCAGTACTTC,CASSARDRDYEQYF
14,-,-,TRBV6-5,TRBJ1-6,TGTGCCAGCACTGCCCCGACGGGGAATTCACCCCTCCACTTT,CASTAPTGNSPLHF
12,-,-,TRBV6-2/TRBV6-3,TRBJ1-2,TGTGCCAGCAGTTTATCTAACTATGGCTACACCTTC,CASSLSNYGYTF
12,once,TRBD1,TRBV11-3,TRBJ1-1,TGTGCCAGCTCAAGACAGGGTACCGAAGCTTTCTTT,CASSRQGTEAFF
14,-,-,TRBV10-3,TRBJ2-7,TGTGCCATCAACCCCGGACATAACGCCTACGAGCAGTACTTC,CAINPGHNAYEQYF
15,-,-,TRBV27,TRBJ2-7,TGTGCCAGCAGTTTACGAGGCGGCTTCTCCTACGAGCAGTACTTC,CASSLRGGFSYEQYF
15,-,-,TRBV4-2,TRBJ1-2,TGTGCCAGCAGCCAAGACACGCAGGAACCCTATGGCTACACCTTC,CASSQDTQEPYGYTF
14,-,TRBD1,TRBV6-5,TRBJ1-3,TGTGCCAGCAGTTCGACAGGGGCTGGAAACACCATATATTTT,CASSSTGAGNTIYF
15,-,-,TRBV11-2,TRBJ2-1,TGTGCCAGCAGCTTAGATCCCGGGGGAAGAAATGAGCAGTTCTTC,CASSLDPGGRNEQFF
14,few,TRBD1,TRBV11-2,TRBJ1-2,TGTGCCAGCAGATCGACAGGGATAGGCTATGGCTACACCTTC,CASRSTGIGYGYTF
17,once,-,TRBV4-1,TRBJ2-3,TGCGCCAGCAGCCAAATCAGGGAAACCTCTAGCACAGATACGCAGTATTTT,CASSQIRETSSTDTQYF
14,-,-,TRBV6-5,TRBJ2-3,TGTGCCAGCAGTTACAAAGGACTTTCAGATACGCAGTATTTT,CASSYKGLSDTQYF
14,-,TRBD1,TRBV5-4,TRBJ1-5,TGTGCCAGCAGCACAGGGGTTGGCAATCAGCCCCAGCATTTT,CASSTGVGNQPQHF
14,few,-,TRBV30,TRBJ1-1,TGTGCCTGGAGTTTCGGGACGGGAGACACTGAAGCTTTCTTT,CAWSFGTGDTEAFF
15,-,TRBD1,TRBV7-3,TRBJ1-3,TGTGCCAGCAGTCAGACAGGGGGCTTTGGAAACACCATATATTTT,CASSQTGGFGNTIYF
14,-,-,TRBV6-2/TRBV6-3,TRBJ1-6,TGTGCCAGCAGTTACATGGCAGATAATTCACCCCTCCACTTT,CASSYMADNSPLHF
15,-,-,TRBV5-8,TRBJ1-2,TGTGCCAGCAGCTTTCTGAGGGCAGCTAACTATGGCTACACCTTC,CASSFLRAANYGYTF
13,-,-,TRBV6-5,TRBJ2-3,TGTGCCAGCAGTTACTCGACAGCAGATACGCAGTATTTT,CASSYSTADTQYF
14,-,TRBD1,TRBV19,TRBJ1-5,TGTGCCAGTAGTATTCGGACAGGGTGTCAGCCCCAGCATTTT,CASSIRTGCQPQHF
15,-,-,TRBV6-5,TRBJ1-3,TGTGCCAGCAGTTACTCGACAGGAATTGGAAACACCATATATTTT,CASSYSTGIGNTIYF
14,-,-,TRBV9,TRBJ2-7,TGTGCCAGCAGCGTAGATCACGGGGTTGGCGAGCAGTACTTC,CASSVDHGVGEQYF
14,-,-,TRBV6-5,TRBJ1-1,TGTGCCAGCAGTTATCGAACAGGGAACACTGAAGCTTTCTTT,CASSYRTGNTEAFF
13,-,-,TRBV19,TRBJ2-3,TGTGCCAGTAGTATGTTAGGCGGAGATACGCAGTATTTT,CASSMLGGDTQYF
16,-,TRBD2,TRBV15,TRBJ2-3,TGTGCCACCAGCAGACGGACTAGCGGGGGGGCAGATACGCAGTATTTT,CATSRRTSGGADTQYF
12,-,-,TRBV29-1,TRBJ2-7,TGCAGCGCCAGGGTTAGCGGTTACGAGCAGTACTTC,CSARVSGYEQYF
17,few,TRBD2,TRBV11-3,TRBJ2-1,TGTGCCAGCAGCCCAACAAGCGGGGGGTCCCTATACAATGAGCAGTTCTTC,CASSPTSGGSLYNEQFF
12,-,-,TRBV6-2/TRBV6-3,TRBJ2-1,TGTGCCAGCAGCCCCGGAGGGAGGGAGCAGTTCTTC,CASSPGGREQFF
13,-,-,TRBV12-3/TRBV12-4,TRBJ1-1,TGTGCCAGCAGGGGGCAAGGGGTATCTGAAGCTTTCTTT,CASRGQGVSEAFF
16,-,TRBD1,TRBV10-1,TRBJ1-5,TGCGCCAGCAGTGAAGGGGATTGGACAGGGGATCAGCCCCAGCATTTT,CASSEGDWTGDQPQHF
13,-,-,TRBV27,TRBJ1-2,TGTGCCAGCAGGTGGGGGGAAGTCGGTGGCTACACCTTC,CASRWGEVGGYTF
14,-,-,TRBV4-2,TRBJ2-7,TGTGCCAGCAGCCAAGTTCCAGGGGAGTACGAGCAGTACTTC,CASSQVPGEYEQYF
15,once,-,TRBV6-2/TRBV6-3,TRBJ2-2,TGTGCCAGCAGTCGGGGGAACTTGAACACCGGGGAGCTGTTTTTT,CASSRGNLNTGELFF
14,-,TRBD1,TRBV2,TRBJ1-5,TGTGCCAGCACCCTGGGACAGGGCGATCAGCCCCAGCATTTT,CASTLGQGDQPQHF
16,once,TRBD2,TRBV4-2,TRBJ2-3,TGTGCCAGCAGCCACGGGACTAGCGGTCGCACAGATACGCAGTATTTT,CASSHGTSGRTDTQYF
14,-,-,TRBV30,TRBJ2-7,TGTGCCTGGTGCCCAGGGGTACCCATCTACGAGCAGTACTTC,CAWCPGVPIYEQYF
12,-,-,TRBV21-1,TRBJ1-2,TGTGCCAGCAGCCGGGGGTACTATGGCTACACCTTC,CASSRGYYGYTF
16,-,-,TRBV6-5,TRBJ2-6,TGTGCCAGCAGTTACTCGAGGTCCTCTGAGGCCAACGTCCTGACTTTC,CASSYSRSSEANVLTF
13,-,-,TRBV9,TRBJ1-5,TGTGCCAGCAGCGTTTCGAGCAATCAGCCCCAGCATTTT,CASSVSSNQPQHF
14,many,-,TRBV5-5,TRBJ2-7,TGTGCCAGCAGCTTGGCCTGGGGCCCCTACGAGCAGTACTTC,CASSLAWGPYEQYF
15,-,TRBD1,TRBV5-1,TRBJ2-7,TGCGCCAGCAGCTTGGCGGGGACAGGGATCTACGAGCAGTACTTC,CASSLAGTGIYEQYF
19,-,-,TRBV18,TRBJ2-4,TGTGCCAGCTCACCAGAGGTCCCGGGTAGGGGACTAGCCAAAAACATTCAGTACTTC,CASSPEVPGRGLAKNIQYF
16,-,TRBD2,TRBV4-2,TRBJ2-5,TGTGCCAGCAGCCAGACCTCAGCGGGGGGAGCAGAGACCCAGTACTTC,CASSQTSAGGAETQYF
12,many,-,TRBV9,TRBJ2-2,TGTGCCAGCAGCTTAAACACCGGGGAGCTGTTTTTT,CASSLNTGELFF
14,-,-,TRBV9,TRBJ1-3,TGTGCCAGCAGCCCTCTGAGCCTAGGAAACACCATATATTTT,CASSPLSLGNTIYF
16,-,TRBD1,TRBV15,TRBJ2-1,TGTGCCACCAGCAGAGATGGGACAGGGGGCTACAATGAGCAGTTCTTC,CATSRDGTGGYNEQFF
15,-,TRBD1,TRBV6-5,TRBJ2-1,TGTGCCAGCAGTCCCGACAGGGCCTCCTACAATGAGCAGTTCTTC,CASSPDRASYNEQFF
18,-,-,TRBV15,TRBJ2-7,TGTGCCACCAGCCCTTTTGGAGGCGAGGGAAAGGTTCCCTACGAGCAGTACTTC,CATSPFGGEGKVPYEQYF